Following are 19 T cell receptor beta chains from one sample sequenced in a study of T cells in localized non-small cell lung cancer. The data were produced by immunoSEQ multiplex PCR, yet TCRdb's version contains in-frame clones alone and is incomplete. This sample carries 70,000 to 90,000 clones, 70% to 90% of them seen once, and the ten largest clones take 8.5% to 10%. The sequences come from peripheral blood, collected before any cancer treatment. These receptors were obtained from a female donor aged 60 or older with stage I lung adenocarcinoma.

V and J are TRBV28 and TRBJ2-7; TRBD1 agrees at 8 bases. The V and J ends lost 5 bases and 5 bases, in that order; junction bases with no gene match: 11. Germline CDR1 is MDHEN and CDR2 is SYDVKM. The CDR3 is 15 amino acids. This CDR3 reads CASSLRQGRVNEQYF. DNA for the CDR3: TGTGCCAGCAGTCTTCGACAGGGGAGAGTCAACGAGCAGTACTTC.

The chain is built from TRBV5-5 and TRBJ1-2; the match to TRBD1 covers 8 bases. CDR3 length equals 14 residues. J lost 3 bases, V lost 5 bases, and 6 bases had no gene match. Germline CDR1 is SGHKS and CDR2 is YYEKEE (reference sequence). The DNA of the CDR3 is TGTGCCAGCAGGCGACAGGGGAGGGACTATGGCTACACCTTC. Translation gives CASRRQGRDYGYTF.

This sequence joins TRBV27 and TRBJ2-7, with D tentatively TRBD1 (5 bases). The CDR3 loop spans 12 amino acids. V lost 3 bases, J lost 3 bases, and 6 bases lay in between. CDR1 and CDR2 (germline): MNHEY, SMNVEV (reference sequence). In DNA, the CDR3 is TGTGCCAGCAGTTTTACAGGCTACGAGCAGTACTTC. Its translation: CASSFTGYEQYF.

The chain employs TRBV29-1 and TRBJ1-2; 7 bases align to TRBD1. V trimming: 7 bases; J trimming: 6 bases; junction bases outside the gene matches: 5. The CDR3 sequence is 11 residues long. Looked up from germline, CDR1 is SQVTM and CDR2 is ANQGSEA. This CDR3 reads CSGAGQDGYTF. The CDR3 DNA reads TGCAGCGGTGCCGGACAGGATGGCTACACCTTC.

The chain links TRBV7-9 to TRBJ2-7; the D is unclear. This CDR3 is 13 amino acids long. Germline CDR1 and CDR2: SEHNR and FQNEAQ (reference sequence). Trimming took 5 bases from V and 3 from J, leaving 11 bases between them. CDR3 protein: CASSPQTGYEQYF. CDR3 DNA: TGTGCCAGCAGCCCCCAGACTGGCTACGAGCAGTACTTC.

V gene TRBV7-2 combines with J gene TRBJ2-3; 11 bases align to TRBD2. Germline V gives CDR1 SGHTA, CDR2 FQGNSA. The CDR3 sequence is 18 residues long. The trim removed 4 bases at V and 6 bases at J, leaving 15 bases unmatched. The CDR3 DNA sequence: TGTGCCAGCAGCTGGTTAGCGGGAGGGCTTAACAAAGTGGATACGCAGTATTTT. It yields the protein CASSWLAGGLNKVDTQYF.

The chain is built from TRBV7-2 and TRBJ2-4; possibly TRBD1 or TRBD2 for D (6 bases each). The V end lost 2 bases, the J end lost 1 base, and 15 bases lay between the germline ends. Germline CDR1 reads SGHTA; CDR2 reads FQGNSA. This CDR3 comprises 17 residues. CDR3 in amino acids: CASSLYLGAGAKNIQYF. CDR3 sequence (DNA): TGTGCCAGCAGCTTATATTTGGGGGCGGGGGCCAAAAACATTCAGTACTTC.

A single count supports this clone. Written as DNA, the CDR3 is TGTGCCAGCAGTTTAAAGAGACAGGGTAGCTACACCTTC. Its protein is CASSLKRQGSYTF. The chain uses TRBV28 and TRBJ1-2, with 7 bases lining up with TRBD1. The V gene's germline CDR1 is MDHEN and CDR2 SYDVKM. Trimming at V came to 2 bases and at J to 9 bases, leaving 6 bases not matched to a gene. This CDR3 has 13 residues.

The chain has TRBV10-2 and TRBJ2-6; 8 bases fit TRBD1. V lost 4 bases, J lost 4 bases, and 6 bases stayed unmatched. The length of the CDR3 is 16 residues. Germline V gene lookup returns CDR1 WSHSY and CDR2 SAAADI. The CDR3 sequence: CASSGTGLWGANVLTF. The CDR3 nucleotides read TGCGCCAGCAGTGGGACAGGGCTGTGGGGGGCCAACGTCCTGACTTTC.

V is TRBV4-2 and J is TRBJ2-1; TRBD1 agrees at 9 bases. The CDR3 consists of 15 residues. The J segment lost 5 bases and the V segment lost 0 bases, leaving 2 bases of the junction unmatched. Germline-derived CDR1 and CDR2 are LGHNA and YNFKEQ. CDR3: CASSQDGQGHNEQFF. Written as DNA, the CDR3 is TGTGCCAGCAGCCAAGATGGACAGGGGCACAATGAGCAGTTCTTC.

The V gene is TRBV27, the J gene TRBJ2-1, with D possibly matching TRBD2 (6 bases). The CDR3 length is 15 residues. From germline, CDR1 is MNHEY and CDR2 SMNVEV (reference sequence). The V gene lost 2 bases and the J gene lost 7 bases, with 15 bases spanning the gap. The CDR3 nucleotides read TGTGCCAGCAGTTTACGGGGGTCGGAGTGGAATGAGCAGTTCTTC. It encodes CASSLRGSEWNEQFF.

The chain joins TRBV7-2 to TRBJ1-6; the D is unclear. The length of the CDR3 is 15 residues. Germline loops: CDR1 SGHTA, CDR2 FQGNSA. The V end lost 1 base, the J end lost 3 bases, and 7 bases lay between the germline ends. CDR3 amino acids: CASSLGTGYNSPLHF. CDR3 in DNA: TGTGCCAGCAGCTTAGGGACGGGCTATAATTCACCCCTCCACTTT. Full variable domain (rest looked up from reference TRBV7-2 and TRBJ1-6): GAGVSQSPSNKVTEKGKDVELRCDPISGHTALYWYRQSLGQGLEFLIYFQGNSAPDKSGLPSDRFSAERTGGSVSTLTIQRTQQEDSAVYLCASSLGTGYNSPLHFGNGTRLTVT.

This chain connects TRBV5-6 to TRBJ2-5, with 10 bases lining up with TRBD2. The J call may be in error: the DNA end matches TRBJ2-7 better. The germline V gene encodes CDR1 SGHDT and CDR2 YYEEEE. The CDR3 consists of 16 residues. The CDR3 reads CASSSEGTSETYEQYF. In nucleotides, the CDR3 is TGTGCCAGCAGCTCCGAAGGGACTAGCGAGACCTACGAGCAGTACTTC.

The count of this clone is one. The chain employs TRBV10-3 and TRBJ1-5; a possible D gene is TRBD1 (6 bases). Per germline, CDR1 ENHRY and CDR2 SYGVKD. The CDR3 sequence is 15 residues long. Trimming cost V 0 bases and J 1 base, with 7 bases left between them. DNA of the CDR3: TGTGCCATCAGTGAGTCGGACAGCAGCAATCAGCCCCAGCATTTT. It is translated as CAISESDSSNQPQHF.

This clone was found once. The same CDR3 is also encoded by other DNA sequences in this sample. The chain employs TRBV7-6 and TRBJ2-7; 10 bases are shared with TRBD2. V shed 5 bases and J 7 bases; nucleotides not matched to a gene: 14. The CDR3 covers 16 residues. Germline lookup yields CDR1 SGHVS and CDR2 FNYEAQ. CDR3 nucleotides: TGTGCCAGCAGCCCGCTAGCGGGGGCAAGGGAGGGGGAGCAGTACTTC. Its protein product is CASSPLAGAREGEQYF.

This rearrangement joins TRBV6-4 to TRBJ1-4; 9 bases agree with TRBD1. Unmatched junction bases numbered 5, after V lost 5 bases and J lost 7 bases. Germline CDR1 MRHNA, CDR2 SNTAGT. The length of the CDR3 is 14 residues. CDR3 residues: CASSPDRGSEKLFF. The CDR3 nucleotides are TGTGCCAGCAGTCCCGACAGGGGGAGTGAAAAACTGTTTTTT.

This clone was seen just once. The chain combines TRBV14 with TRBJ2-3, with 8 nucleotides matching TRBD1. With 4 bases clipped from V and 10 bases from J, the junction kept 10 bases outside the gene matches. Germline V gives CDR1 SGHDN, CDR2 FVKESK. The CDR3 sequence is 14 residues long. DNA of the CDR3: TGTGCCAGCAGCCTGGACAGGGCTAATGGCGCGCAGTATTTT. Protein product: CASSLDRANGAQYF.

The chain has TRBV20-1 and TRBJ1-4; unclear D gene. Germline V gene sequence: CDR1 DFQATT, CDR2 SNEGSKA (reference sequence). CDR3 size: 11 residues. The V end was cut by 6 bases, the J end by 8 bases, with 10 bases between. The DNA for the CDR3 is TGCAGTGCCCAAATGTACGAAAAACTGTTTTTT. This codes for CSAQMYEKLFF.

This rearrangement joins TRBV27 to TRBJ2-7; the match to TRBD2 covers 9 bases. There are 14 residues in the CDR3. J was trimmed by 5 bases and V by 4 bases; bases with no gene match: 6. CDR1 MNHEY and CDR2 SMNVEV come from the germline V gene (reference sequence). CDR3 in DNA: TGTGCCAGCAGTTCCCATGCGGGAGGGAACGAGCAGTACTTC. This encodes CASSSHAGGNEQYF.